This TCR beta chain was observed in a study of blood T cell repertoires in COVID-19. Study-wide context: Spain, Italy and the United States supplied samples that represented acute and convalescent COVID-19. T cells, B-cell-depleted T cells, or PBMCs provided the cDNA or gDNA that served as material.

Only a few counts were recorded for this clone. In the original analysis: It was from reference gene primer amplification that nucleated cell counts were estimated. Produced via immunoSEQ multiplex PCR; TCRdb's table is partial and in-frame only. V, J and clone size are those of that table, while D and trimming were read from the DNA. The sample has about 94,000 clones; roughly 80% are singletons. V lost 0 bases and J lost 2, with 9 bases in between. The CDR3 consists of 15 residues. CDR1 SGHTS and CDR2 YDEGEE come from the germline V gene. The V gene is TRBV5-8, the J gene TRBJ2-1, with D possibly being TRBD2 (5 bases). The sequence derives from a man in his 70s with COVID-19, enrolled during active disease. Sequencing was done on a sample of peripheral blood. The CDR3 region is CASSLEAGTYNEQFF. CDR3 nucleotide sequence: TGTGCCAGCAGCTTGGAAGCCGGGACCTACAATGAGCAGTTCTTC.